A selection of T cell receptor beta chains follows, all from one sample in a study of blood T cell repertoires in COVID-19. The assay was immunoSEQ multiplex PCR, and TCRdb's table has in-frame clones only and misses some. This sample yields under 200,000 clones, of which about 80% are seen a single time; over 1.5% belongs to the top ten. Sequenced sample: peripheral blood. All receptors come from a human donor in a cohort sampled during active COVID-19. Each CDR3 is given with its conserved first and last residue. Each record gives: J gene, D gene, clone size, V gene, CDR3 protein. D genes are given only for firm matches. Size values are once, few and many counts, or a class for expanded clones, and some rows have none.

TRBJ2-7	.	.	TRBV6-1	CASSDYQGPSSYEQYF
TRBJ1-5	.	.	TRBV4-1	CASSRGPSNQPQHF
TRBJ1-1	TRBD1	.	TRBV5-4	CASSSWDRTNTEAFF
TRBJ1-1	.	.	TRBV7-2	CASGTQRNTEAFF
TRBJ1-1	.	.	TRBV7-8	CASSPREGSEAFF
TRBJ1-1	.	.	TRBV19	CASTLSNAPTEAFF
TRBJ2-7	TRBD1	.	TRBV19	CASSRDRGASYEQYF
TRBJ2-7	.	many	TRBV21-1	CASSGTGGIYEQYF
TRBJ2-7	TRBD1	.	TRBV28	CASRLAGTGGLEQYF
TRBJ2-1	TRBD2	.	TRBV28	CASSLPGTSASQFF
TRBJ1-1	TRBD1	.	TRBV6-2/TRBV6-3	CASSYSGQRSILAHTEAFF
TRBJ2-2	.	.	TRBV2	CASTGQLSTGELFF
TRBJ1-1	.	.	TRBV7-2	CASSSTGNTEAFF
TRBJ2-7	.	.	TRBV7-2	CASSLTFGGYEQYF
TRBJ1-1	TRBD1	.	TRBV12-3/TRBV12-4	CASSLRGQTEAFF
TRBJ2-7	TRBD2	.	TRBV14	CASSAGGEQYF
TRBJ2-7	TRBD2	.	TRBV10-3	CATMSGGTYEQYF
TRBJ1-1	TRBD1	once	TRBV3-1/TRBV3-2	CASSQIQGAMDTEAFF
TRBJ2-1	TRBD2	once	TRBV28	CASSLPQGATSGRGQFF
TRBJ2-7	TRBD1	.	TRBV19	CASSIRSGQGMYEQYF
TRBJ2-1	.	.	TRBV7-3	CASSSGTYNEQFF
TRBJ2-6	.	.	TRBV6-5	CASSPQGPGANVLTF
TRBJ2-2	.	.	TRBV9	CASSPRTGVYGELFF
TRBJ2-6	TRBD2	once	TRBV27	CASSFRWASGSTGSGANVLTF
TRBJ1-2	TRBD1	.	TRBV27	CASSPQGEYGYTF
TRBJ2-7	.	.	TRBV7-2	CASSPGQTSYEQYF
TRBJ1-3	.	.	TRBV28	CASSLPPGTRSGNTIYF
TRBJ2-7	TRBD2	.	TRBV11-2	CASSLFRGGTYEQYF
TRBJ1-2	.	.	TRBV24-1	CAISDRSGYTF
TRBJ2-4	TRBD1	.	TRBV7-2	CASSLGQGIAKNIQYF
TRBJ1-5	.	.	TRBV27	CASRRVAGNQPQHF
TRBJ1-3	.	.	TRBV27	CASSTRQLNTIYF
TRBJ2-1	TRBD2	once	TRBV9	CASSARLAGGEQFF
TRBJ2-3	TRBD2	.	TRBV11-2	CASSPRASGGASDTQYF
TRBJ2-7	TRBD2	once	TRBV9	CASSVWLLAEPGEQYF
TRBJ2-3	TRBD2	.	TRBV7-9	CASSRGRATDTQYF
TRBJ1-1	TRBD1	.	TRBV7-2	CASSLLGQGRAEAFF
TRBJ2-5	.	.	TRBV7-9	CASSFGGALRETQYF
TRBJ1-2	.	.	TRBV27	CASKSTLTALTGGYTF